This section outlines one T cell receptor (beta chain) sequence together with its context. The record originates from a study of T cell changes during pregnancy in multiple sclerosis. Method: immunoSEQ multiplex PCR; TCRdb's copy keeps in-frame clones and lacks some. The sample carries around 69,000 clones, around 92% recorded once. V was shortened by 4 bases and J by 1 base, with 10 bases between the two germline ends. CDR3 length equals 14 residues. Per the germline V gene, CDR1 is SNHLY and CDR2 is FYNNEI. This clonotype originated in a female donor in good health, enrolled as a control in a pregnancy study. The V call is TRBV2, the J call TRBJ1-2; D may be TRBD1 (6 bases). The material sequenced was peripheral blood, taken in the third trimester of pregnancy. The CDR3 is CASSAGTFNYGYTF. The CDR3 DNA follows: TGTGCCAGCAGTGCCGGGACATTTAACTATGGCTACACCTTC.